This T cell receptor (beta chain) was identified in a study of T cells in Graves' hyperthyroidism and ophthalmopathy. Turning to the study itself: Peripheral blood sampling occurred at initial diagnosis, before any treatment. Findings of the study overall: In simple terms, a model built on 13 V-J features told ophthalmopathy apart from stable hyperthyroidism. Blood shared most expanded thyroid clonotypes above 0.001.

V shed 8 bases and J shed 0 bases, with 16 bases lying between them. CDR1 is MNHEY, CDR2 SVGAGI, per germline. The CDR3 length is 15 residues. About this clonotype itself: Its target is not known.

Amplification yielded TCR beta CDR3 regions, with RNA transcripts as the source. Primed by the HTBI set, a first-round RT-PCR was run on the TCR CDR3. Each CDR3 protein is one row after TCRdb ran MiXCR on the multiplex PCR reads. The profile shows hundreds of thousands of distinct CDR3 sequences, 38% of them singletons. The clonotype comes from a man younger than 30 with Graves' hyperthyroidism. Specimen: blood. The genes are TRBV6-5 and TRBJ1-1; weak D call: TRBD1 (6 bases). The CDR3, as DNA: TGTGCCAGCTCTCGGGGAGGGGGTCTGAACACTGAAGCTTTCTTT. This translates into CASSRGGGLNTEAFF.